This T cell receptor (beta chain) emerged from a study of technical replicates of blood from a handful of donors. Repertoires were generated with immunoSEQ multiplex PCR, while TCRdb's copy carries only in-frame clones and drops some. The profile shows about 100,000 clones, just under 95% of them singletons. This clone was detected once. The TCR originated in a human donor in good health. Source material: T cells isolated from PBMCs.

This chain's CDR3 is CASSPKRQLPPGYTF. DNA of the CDR3: TGTGCCAGCAGCCCTAAACGACAGCTCCCCCCGGGCTACACCTTC. The J gene is TRBJ1-2, the V gene TRBV6-5; the D gene is possibly TRBD1 (5 bases). V lost 6 bases to trimming and J lost 8 bases, with 22 bases between them. CDR3 length: 15 amino acids. Looked up from germline, CDR1 is MNHEY and CDR2 is SVGAGI.